This T cell receptor beta chain emerged from a study of shared clonotypes between healthy human individuals. TCRdb keeps only in-frame clones here, not all; method: immunoSEQ multiplex PCR. In the table there are millions of clones, 85% to 95% of which are singletons. Cells designated naive CD8 were CD45RO-negative and were positively selected for CCR7, with terminally differentiated effector memory CD45RA+ cells excluded. V shed 0 bases, J shed 5 bases, and the junction held 6 bases outside the gene matches. The CDR3 runs to 14 residues. Germline CDR1 GTSNPN, CDR2 SVGIG (reference sequence). This TCR derives from a man younger than 30 in good health. Some clones in this sample may be carry-over from other donors' samples. Sequenced material: naive CD8+ T cells from PBMCs. The chain combines TRBV30 with TRBJ2-7; 8 bases align to TRBD2. The CDR3, as DNA: TGTGCCTGGAGTGTAGATGGACTAGCTGACGAGCAGTACTTC. Amino acids: CAWSVDGLADEQYF.